The 16 T cell receptor beta chains below all came from one sample that was sequenced in a study of T cell responses to AZD1222 COVID-19 vaccine. TCRdb's copy holds only in-frame clones and misses some; the assay was immunoSEQ multiplex PCR. The sample lists about 100,000 clones; about 90% were seen once. The sequencing here drew on peripheral blood, taken on day 0 of AZD1222 vaccination. The receptors originated from an adult in good health.

The genes are TRBV15 and TRBJ2-7; no definite D call. CDR1 and CDR2 from the germline V gene are LNHNV and YYDKDF (reference sequence). V lost 1 base and J 7 bases, leaving 14 bases between the germline ends. The CDR3 is 14 amino acids. Here the CDR3 reads CATSRGEVSEEQYF. The CDR3, as DNA: TGTGCCACCAGCAGAGGAGAAGTGTCAGAGGAGCAGTACTTC.

The rearrangement links TRBV5-1 to TRBJ2-3; 9 positions agree with TRBD2. V lost 3 bases and J lost 1; bases outside the gene matches: 6. This CDR3 has 16 amino acids. Germline loops: CDR1 SGHRS, CDR2 YFSETQ. The CDR3: CASSSPTSGRTDTQYF. The CDR3 DNA sequence: TGCGCCAGCAGCTCGCCGACTAGCGGACGCACAGATACGCAGTATTTT.

This clone was seen once. The chain joins TRBV24-1 to TRBJ2-3; perhaps TRBD2 as D (6 bases). Trimming removed 6 bases at V and 6 bases at J, with 9 bases between. The CDR3 runs 12 residues. Germline V gives CDR1 KGHDR, CDR2 SFDVKD. The CDR3 region has the DNA TGTGCCACCAGTCCGGAGGGGGATACGCAGTATTTT. It translates to CATSPEGDTQYF.

The chain has TRBV13 and TRBJ2-3; possible D gene TRBD1, 5 bases. Germline V CDR1 and CDR2: PRHDT, FYEKMQ (reference sequence). Trimming removed 5 bases at V and 2 bases at J, with 11 bases between. The CDR3 loop spans 14 amino acids. CDR3 coding DNA: TGTGCCAGCAGCACCCGACAGAACACAGATACGCAGTATTTT. Residues: CASSTRQNTDTQYF.

The V gene is TRBV5-1, the J gene TRBJ1-2, with 8 nucleotides matching TRBD1. The CDR3 consists of 14 residues. Germline V gives CDR1 SGHRS, CDR2 YFSETQ. V gave up 4 bases and J gave up 5 bases; unmatched junction bases: 7. The CDR3: CASSGQGLGYGYTF. As DNA, the CDR3 is TGCGCCAGCAGCGGACAGGGTCTGGGGTATGGCTACACCTTC.

The J gene is TRBJ2-2, the V gene TRBV3-1 (or the pseudogene TRBV3-2); D perhaps matches TRBD2 (6 bases). The germline V gene has CDR1 LGHDT and CDR2 YNNKEL (reference sequence). The CDR3 extends over 17 amino acids. V lost 0 bases and J lost 1, with 12 bases in between. CDR3 DNA: TGTGCCAGCAGCCAAGATGGGGTGGGAGGGAACACCGGGGAGCTGTTTTTT. As protein: CASSQDGVGGNTGELFF.

V gene TRBV18 combines with J gene TRBJ2-1; TRBD1 matches at 9 bases. Looked up from germline, CDR1 is KGHSH and CDR2 is LQKENI. V was clipped by 4 bases and J by 1 base; unmatched bases: 20. The CDR3 covers 21 residues. The chain's CDR3 is CASSLSIGTGLAVGSYNEQFF. CDR3 coding DNA: TGTGCCAGCTCACTTTCCATCGGGACAGGGCTCGCGGTAGGGTCCTACAATGAGCAGTTCTTC. The full variable domain, rest sourced from reference TRBV18 and TRBJ2-1, is NAGVMQNPRHLVRRRGQEARLRCSPMKGHSHVYWYRQLPEEGLKFMVYLQKENIIDESGMPKERFSAEFPKEGPSILRIQQVVRGDSAAYFCASSLSIGTGLAVGSYNEQFFGPGTRLTVL.

The chain links TRBV7-2 to TRBJ2-3; the D gene is possibly TRBD2 (5 bases). Trimming removed 1 base at V and 6 bases at J, with 17 bases between. The CDR3 is 16 residues long. Looked up from germline, CDR1 is SGHTA and CDR2 is FQGNSA. CDR3 sequence: CASSLGLAEGWDTQYF. DNA for the CDR3: TGTGCCAGCAGCTTAGGTCTAGCAGAAGGATGGGATACGCAGTATTTT.

The rearrangement joins TRBV5-1 to TRBJ2-7; 8 bases are shared with TRBD1. V trimming: 1 base; J trimming: 6 bases; junction bases outside the gene matches: 9. In germline, CDR1 is SGHRS, CDR2 YFSETQ. This CDR3 has 15 residues. The CDR3: CASSLLQGEKGEQYF. The CDR3 bases are TGCGCCAGCAGCTTGCTACAGGGGGAAAAGGGCGAGCAGTACTTC.

V gene TRBV11-2 combines with J gene TRBJ2-1, with TRBD1 matching over 9 bases. This CDR3 is 16 amino acids long. Germline V CDR1 and CDR2: SGHAT, FQNNGV. The V and J ends lost 3 bases and 5 bases, in that order; junction bases with no gene match: 8. CDR3 sequence: CASSLAGTGNNNEQFF. For the CDR3, the DNA is TGTGCCAGCAGCTTGGCCGGGACAGGGAATAACAATGAGCAGTTCTTC.

The chain joins TRBV24-1 to TRBJ2-1; perhaps TRBD1 as D (5 bases). Trimming cost V 9 bases and J 6 bases, with 14 bases left between them. The germline gives CDR1 KGHDR, CDR2 SFDVKD. This CDR3 is 13 amino acids long. The CDR3 protein is CATESGLSNEQFF. DNA for the CDR3: TGTGCCACCGAGTCAGGGCTCAGCAATGAGCAGTTCTTC.

The V gene is TRBV6-5, the J gene TRBJ1-5, with 7 bases that match TRBD1. Germline CDR1 MNHEY, CDR2 SVGAGI. CDR3 size: 15 residues. The J segment lost 4 bases and the V segment lost 7 bases, leaving 10 bases of the junction unmatched. CDR3 nucleotides: TGTGCCAGCAATTCCGGGACAGTACCTAATCAGCCCCAGCATTTT. Amino acids: CASNSGTVPNQPQHF.

The chain combines TRBV7-8 with TRBJ2-1; 7 nucleotides agree with TRBD2. Germline CDR1 and CDR2: SGHVS and FQNEAQ. V shed 3 bases and J 0 bases; nucleotides not matched to a gene: 5. The CDR3 sequence is 16 residues long. This CDR3 is CASSFQAGPSYNEQFF. DNA of the CDR3: TGTGCCAGCAGCTTTCAAGCGGGACCCTCCTACAATGAGCAGTTCTTC.

This clone was counted a single time. The rearrangement uses TRBV10-3 and TRBJ1-5; tentatively, D is TRBD1 (5 bases). The CDR3 has 13 residues. Deletions cut 6 bases from V and 5 bases from J, with 11 bases between. Looked up from germline, CDR1 is ENHRY and CDR2 is SYGVKD. CDR3 coding DNA: TGTGCCATCAGACAGGACCTCCATCAGCCCCAGCATTTT. It yields the protein CAIRQDLHQPQHF.

This chain connects TRBV29-1 to TRBJ1-6, with D hard to call. Germline V lookup: CDR1 SQVTM, CDR2 ANQGSEA. Deletions cut 6 bases from V and 7 bases from J, with 13 bases between. This CDR3 is built from 13 residues. CDR3 DNA sequence: TGCAGCGTGATGGCGGGATGGAATTCACCCCTCCACTTT. Translating it yields CSVMAGWNSPLHF.

V and J are TRBV5-1 and TRBJ2-7; 10 nucleotides line up with TRBD1. With V trimmed by 0 bases and J by 4 bases, 10 bases remained unmatched. The CDR3 runs to 17 residues. The germline V gene encodes CDR1 SGHRS and CDR2 YFSETQ. The CDR3 nucleotides read TGCGCCAGCAGCTTGGGGGCTTCCGGGACAGGGGATTACGAGCAGTACTTC. Its translation is CASSLGASGTGDYEQYF.